This note documents a single TCR beta chain sequence. The data are from a study of T cell clones after liver transplantation. The wider study: Liver transplant recipients had immunosuppression withdrawal attempted within 2 years. A pre-transplant mixed lymphocyte reaction with TCRbeta sequencing defined graft-donor-reactive clones followed in post-transplant blood. Blood was drawn pre-transplant, before withdrawal, and after full or failed withdrawal.

The CDR3 length is 13 residues. V dropped 5 bases and J dropped 8 bases, with 13 bases sitting between them. Germline-derived CDR1 and CDR2 are LNHDA and SQIVND (reference sequence). Method: immunoSEQ multiplex PCR; TCRdb's copy keeps in-frame clones and lacks some. The sample carries around 26,000 clones, roughly 69% recorded once. The clonotype comes from a human donor who received a liver transplant. The chain employs TRBV19 and TRBJ2-1; possible D gene TRBD2, 6 bases. The specimen comprised CD4+ T cells from blood, sampled before liver transplant. CDR3 loop: CASSVTSLHEQFF. DNA for the CDR3: TGTGCCAGTAGTGTGACTAGTCTCCATGAGCAGTTCTTC.